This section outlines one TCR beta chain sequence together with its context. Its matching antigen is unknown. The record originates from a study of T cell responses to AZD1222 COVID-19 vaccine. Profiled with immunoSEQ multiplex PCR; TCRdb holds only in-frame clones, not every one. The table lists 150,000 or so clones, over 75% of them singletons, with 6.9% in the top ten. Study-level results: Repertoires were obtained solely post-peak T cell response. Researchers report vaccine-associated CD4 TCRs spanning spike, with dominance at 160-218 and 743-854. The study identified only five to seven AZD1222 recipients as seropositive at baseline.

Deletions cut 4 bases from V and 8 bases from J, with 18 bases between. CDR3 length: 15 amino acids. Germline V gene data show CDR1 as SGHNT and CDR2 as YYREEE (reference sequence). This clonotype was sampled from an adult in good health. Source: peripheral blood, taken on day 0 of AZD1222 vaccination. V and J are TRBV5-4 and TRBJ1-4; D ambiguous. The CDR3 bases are TGTGCCAGCAGCGAAGACCCAGGCGATCTCGAAAAACTGTTTTTT. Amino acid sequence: CASSEDPGDLEKLFF.